These 13 T cell receptor beta chains originate from one sample sequenced in a study of Ad26.COV2.S vaccination and SARS-CoV-2 variants. Data came from immunoSEQ multiplex PCR; TCRdb stores just in-frame clones and leaves some out. The data contain 350,000 to 600,000 clones, 80% to 90% of them seen just once; the ten biggest clones take up around 1.8%. Described treatment: over 15 received Ad26.COV2.S at low or high dose, single or two shots; about 5 received placebo; per-sample allocation not given. It was on day 63 after the first vaccine or placebo injection that samples were taken. Sequences were derived from peripheral blood, sampled in a trial of Ad26.COV2.S vaccine versus placebo. These receptors originate from a person between 18 and 65 years old who received the Ad26.COV2.S COVID-19 vaccine or a placebo.

The chain recombines TRBV11-2 with TRBJ2-7; weak D call: TRBD2 (6 bases). The CDR3 covers 15 residues. V lost 1 base, J lost 2 bases, and 12 bases lay in between. CDR1 and CDR2 from the germline V gene are SGHAT and FQNNGV. The DNA of the CDR3 is TGTGCCAGCAGCTTAGCCCCGGGACTCGCCTACGAGCAGTACTTC. The encoded protein is CASSLAPGLAYEQYF. The variable domain in full, completed from reference TRBV11-2 and TRBJ2-7, reads EAGVAQSPRYKIIEKRQSVAFWCNPISGHATLYWYQQILGQGPKLLIQFQNNGVVDDSQLPKDRFSAERLKGVDSTLKIQPAKLEDSAVYLCASSLAPGLAYEQYFGPGTRLTVT.

The rearrangement joins TRBV7-2 to TRBJ1-6; a weak D match, TRBD1 (5 bases). In germline, CDR1 is SGHTA, CDR2 FQGNSA. The CDR3 is made up of 17 amino acids. Trimming stripped 5 bases from V and 10 bases from J, with 24 bases between. This chain's CDR3 is CASSPERVTGRRSPLHF. For the CDR3, the DNA is TGTGCCAGCAGCCCGGAGAGGGTAACGGGGCGGCGATCACCCCTCCACTTT.

This clone was observed once. The rearrangement uses TRBV6-6 and TRBJ1-1; 8 bases match TRBD1. The V segment lost 2 bases and the J segment 0 bases; nucleotides outside the gene matches: 5. The CDR3 extends over 16 amino acids. Germline CDR1 reads MNHNY; CDR2 reads SVGAGI (reference sequence). CDR3 region: CASSYSGTGVNTEAFF. CDR3 in DNA: TGTGCCAGCAGTTACAGCGGGACAGGTGTGAACACTGAAGCTTTCTTT.

V gene TRBV2 combines with J gene TRBJ1-5; no firm D call. Germline CDR1 is SNHLY and CDR2 is FYNNEI. Trimming took off 3 bases at V and 0 bases at J, with 9 bases between the two ends. This CDR3 contains 15 residues. The CDR3 DNA reads as TGTGCCAGCAGTGACGGGCGGATTAGCAATCAGCCCCAGCATTTT. Residues: CASSDGRISNQPQHF.

This rearrangement joins TRBV7-8 to TRBJ1-5; D gene ambiguous. Per the germline V gene, CDR1 is SGHVS and CDR2 is FQNEAQ. V dropped 9 bases and J dropped 9 bases, with 12 bases sitting between them. The CDR3 covers 11 residues. CDR3 loop: CASGVERPQHF. CDR3 nucleotides: TGTGCCAGTGGGGTGGAGAGGCCCCAGCATTTT. Using reference TRBV7-8 and TRBJ1-5 for the parts outside the CDR3, the full variable domain is GAGVSQSPRYKVAKRGQDVALRCDPISGHVSLFWYQQALGQGPEFLTYFQNEAQLDKSGLPSDRFFAERPEGSVSTLKIQRTQQEDSAVYLCASGVERPQHFGDGTRLSIL.

The J gene is TRBJ2-1, the V gene TRBV27, with D perhaps TRBD2 (6 bases). The V and J ends lost 7 bases and 6 bases respectively, with 28 bases between them. The CDR3 runs to 18 residues. Per germline, CDR1 MNHEY and CDR2 SMNVEV (reference sequence). The CDR3 DNA sequence: TGTGCCAGCACATCTTTTATAAGAAGAGTGGGGACTCGCAATGAGCAGTTCTTC. This sequence encodes CASTSFIRRVGTRNEQFF.

The V call is TRBV28, the J call TRBJ1-2; 9 bases fit TRBD1. Germline CDR1 reads MDHEN; CDR2 reads SYDVKM. Germline trimming cut 6 bases from V and 4 bases from J; bases unmatched to any gene: 6. The length of the CDR3 is 14 residues. CDR3 nucleotides: TGTGCCAGCAGAGGGACAGGGCGTAGCTATGGCTACACCTTC. Amino acids: CASRGTGRSYGYTF.

The chain recombines TRBV5-1 with TRBJ1-2; perhaps TRBD1 as D (6 bases). The CDR3 covers 14 residues. V was pared by 3 bases and J by 4 bases, with 13 bases between. Looked up from germline, CDR1 is SGHRS and CDR2 is YFSETQ. The CDR3 is CASSSRQAGYGYTF. CDR3 nucleotide sequence: TGCGCCAGCAGCTCCCGACAGGCCGGCTATGGCTACACCTTC.

The chain has TRBV7-9 and TRBJ2-3, with D possibly called TRBD1 or TRBD2 (6 bases each). Per the germline V gene, CDR1 is SEHNR and CDR2 is FQNEAQ (reference sequence). This CDR3 has 14 amino acids. Trimming left V 5 bases short and J 4 bases short, with 13 bases between. The CDR3 DNA reads TGTGCCAGCAGCCCCTCTGGGGGGCCAGATACGCAGTATTTT. Residues: CASSPSGGPDTQYF.

This clone was picked up one time. V usage is TRBV6-5 and J usage is TRBJ1-4; D remains ambiguous. This CDR3 region has 14 residues. V was shortened by 5 bases and J by 7 bases, with 14 bases between the two germline ends. CDR1 and CDR2 (germline): MNHEY, SVGAGI. This chain's CDR3 is CASSQRPSPEKLFF. The CDR3 DNA reads as TGTGCCAGCAGTCAACGGCCATCTCCTGAAAAACTGTTTTTT.

The chain couples TRBV7-9 to TRBJ2-7, with D unclear. V gave up 4 bases and J gave up 2 bases, with 12 bases separating them. The CDR3 contains 14 residues. Germline V gene lookup returns CDR1 SEHNR and CDR2 FQNEAQ (reference sequence). The CDR3, as DNA: TGTGCCAGCAGCTCCGACACAAACCCCTACGAGCAGTACTTC. Translation gives CASSSDTNPYEQYF.

This chain connects TRBV5-8 to TRBJ1-2; perhaps TRBD1 as D (5 bases). The germline CDR1 and CDR2 sequences are SGHTS and YDEGEE. This CDR3 is 15 amino acids long. V was pared by 0 bases and J by 0 bases, with 9 bases between. DNA for the CDR3: TGTGCCAGCAGCTTGGCCGAGGGACCTAACTATGGCTACACCTTC. Amino acids: CASSLAEGPNYGYTF.

This rearrangement joins TRBV27 to TRBJ1-2, with D possibly matching TRBD1 (6 bases). There are 13 residues in the CDR3. CDR1 and CDR2 (germline): MNHEY, SMNVEV (reference sequence). Trimming took 6 bases from V and 4 from J, leaving 12 bases between them. CDR3: CASSPGGPYGYTF. The CDR3 bases are TGTGCCAGCAGCCCCGGGGGCCCCTATGGCTACACCTTC.